This T cell receptor (beta chain) came from a study of cytomegalovirus exposure and HLA in healthy donors (dated by TCRdb to 2015 to 2018). General notes on the study: An earlier analysis of 587 of the donors reported 276 Gb of sequence data and around 110 million unique TCR beta sequences obtained from roughly 180 million T cells. HLA typing included class I and class II loci at four-digit resolution. Among the approximately 430 genotyped donors, around 79% belonged to the genetic ancestry cluster associated with self-reported Caucasian donors. Donor age, sex, ethnicity and CMV serostatus were compiled alongside the repertoire data. A later analysis re-analyzed previously published TCR beta repertoires from 650 to 800 donors and added high-resolution HLA genotyping to study TCR occurrence patterns. Across 300 to 500 genotyped donors of the cohort, an average of about 240,000 unique TCR beta nucleotide sequences per donor were sequenced, and around 19% of those sequences were non-productive. Besides the first cohort of 666 subjects, a separate validation cohort made up of over 95 different subjects was used. Every discovery cohort repertoire had been produced on one sequencing platform. The study profiled the T cell repertoires of under 850 subjects by immunosequencing and related them to cytomegalovirus serostatus. A later genetic analysis used genome-wide SNP genotypes for about 65% of the roughly 670 donors, treating that subset as a discovery cohort. An earlier analysis of some 500 of the donors used high-throughput TCR beta sequencing to judge whether each TCR beta V gene segment behaved as functional or pseudogenic. The study combined high-throughput TCR immunosequencing, statistical association of individual TCRs with disease status, and machine learning to predict cytomegalovirus infection status. A handful of DR-DQ haplotypes were handled as single units for association and clustering because linkage in the cohort was strong. An early release covering around 630 HLA-typed donors comprised approximately 290 gigabases of sequencing data and roughly 85 million unique TCR sequences. Typing coverage varied by locus: roughly 620-640 donors for A, B, C, DRB1 and DQB1; roughly 520 for DQA1; some 610 for DPA1; about 450 for DPB1. Rather than drawing on any new phenotypic data, the later analysis identified candidate immune exposures from TCR beta sequences and the way those sequences occurred across donors. The study was designed to test whether signatures of past pathogen exposure could be identified by cataloging public T cell receptors.

In total, approximately 610 healthy bone marrow donors made up the cohort. At the time of sampling, every cohort member was nominally healthy, though immune exposures that went unrecorded were likely present. The donor tested CMV seronegative, placing the donor among the 300 to 400 seronegative members of the cohort. Every donor gave a peripheral blood sample, and the peripheral blood mononuclear cells from that sample were used for TCR beta sequencing. Genomic DNA extraction from the blood cell samples was performed with the Qiagen DNeasy Blood Extraction Kit. Receptor libraries were prepared by the immunoSEQ multiplex PCR assay. A mixture of 60 forward primers for TCR Vbeta segments and 13 reverse primers for TCR Jbeta segments was used in the multiplex PCR. A multiplex PCR assay on genomic DNA amplified the CDR3 region of rearranged TCR beta genes. The amplified TCR beta libraries were sequenced on the Illumina HiSeq System as 87-base-pair reads. From the authors' description of their analysis: A later analysis tallied approximately 87 million unique TCR beta chains across the approximately 670 repertoires, and around 12 million of those chains were shared by two or more donors. Raw reads were error-corrected and collapsed into unique sequences by a nearest-neighbor algorithm in which closely related sequences were merged to remove PCR and sequencing errors. Alignment of CDR3 sequences to IMGT reference sequences was used to assign V, D and J gene segments. For a sequence to be retained, a match of at least six nucleotides was required to both a V gene segment and a J gene segment. A rearrangement counted as productive if the CDR3 had no stop codons and remained in frame with V and J, and every other rearrangement counted as non-productive. CDR3 was defined by IMGT convention, running from the second conserved V-encoded cysteine to the conserved J-encoded phenylalanine. The earlier analysis of about 590 of the donors excluded sequences that lacked an unambiguous match to a single V gene segment. An earlier analysis of several hundred of the donors called V segments functional above 56.7% productive rearrangements and segregating when the between-donor standard deviation exceeded 5%. A statistical classification framework was developed to diagnose cytomegalovirus status using the catalog of TCR beta chain sequences. In a later analysis, TCR nucleotide sequences were compared against IMGT/GENE-DB human TR gene sequences so that V and J genes could be assigned. A later analysis assigned CDR3 sequences and most-parsimonious VDJ recombination scenarios with the TCRdist pipeline. In a later analysis, each TCR beta chain was defined by its CDR3 amino acid sequence together with its V-gene family, and reads without a unique V-gene family were excluded. A later analysis removed roughly 590 highly shared, low-generation-probability nucleotide sequences to deal with suspected cross-contamination and a sequencing artifact. A later analysis calculated a clonal expansion index for each public chain from normalized within-repertoire ranks of inferred template counts. A later analysis computed generation probabilities with a VDJ recombination model fitted to out-of-frame rearrangements, and checked the results against IGoR. In a later analysis, hypergeometric tests were used to score TCR-TCR, TCR-HLA and TCR-CMV co-occurrence, with a repertoire-size bias correction applied to TCR pairs. In a later analysis, false discovery rates were estimated by permuting HLA or CMV assignments 20 times. A later analysis grouped co-occurring TCRs with DBSCAN, adding TCRdist sequence similarity when clustering within HLA-allele-positive subsets. Repertoires with fewer than 30,000 or more than 120,000 public chains were left out of co-occurrence clustering, as were five repertoires with anomalous nucleotide sharing. TCRdb holds this immuneACCESS table with in-frame rearrangements only. Some clones are missing; in checked studies, unresolved V genes explain under half, and the rest has no known cause. The V and J calls and clone size are taken from that table; D and trimming were inferred from the DNA. Counted in this sample were 75,000 to 80,000 clones; around 82% of them appeared once. The ten top clones hold 1.1% of the sample.

V has 1 base trimmed and J has 4 bases trimmed; junction bases matching no gene number 7. The germline V gene (reference sequence) yields GTSNPN for CDR1 and SVGIG for CDR2. The CDR3 sequence holds 14 residues, the cysteine and phenylalanine included. The kept DNA is CDR3 alone, 42 bases in frame from the first base. Summary of the overall study and its limitations: The authors suggested that the approach could potentially be generalized to other disease states and immunological phenotypes. This cohort had only TCR beta chains sequenced, and the lack of alpha or paired-chain data limited which features could be detected. For the cohort, immune exposure information was limited to CMV serostatus. In an earlier analysis of about 540 of the donors, most TCR beta V segments were observed in productive rearrangements about 87% or about 30% of the time, broadly matching IMGT annotations. Because some donors lacked HLA typing at each locus, the association tests relied only on the typed subset. A further reported finding was that TCR beta sequences accurately predicted the HLA-A and HLA-B alleles for most subjects in the first cohort. In a later analysis, several top co-occurrence clusters were reported to appear linked to parvovirus B19, influenza, CMV and Epstein-Barr virus. Most TCR sequences were observed very rarely across donors, whereas some public TCRs were present in many individuals. When HLA alleles, especially DR and DQ, strongly co-occurred, attributing TCR associations to individual alleles was difficult. In vitro tests confirmed that three of the cytomegalovirus-associated TCR beta chains recognize cytomegalovirus antigens. Around 16 rarely observed V segments, including chromosome 9 orphons, were excluded from the earlier analysis of just under 600 of the donors because counts were too low. Roughly uniform sequencing depth across donors was assumed in presence/absence analyses, although this assumption may not hold. A later analysis found that HLA-associated TCR beta chains were more clonally expanded and had lower generation probabilities than equally common non-associated chains. Specific HLA alleles were associated with 16,951 TCR beta sequences at a false discovery rate of 0.05 in a later analysis. Because the 87-base-pair reads could not distinguish some IMGT-functional V segments, including TRBV6-2 and TRBV6-3, those segments were excluded. A total of 150 or so TCR beta chains were listed by the study as associated with cytomegalovirus. In a later analysis, most CMV-associated TCR beta chains were found to appear HLA-restricted, with HLA associations seemingly driven largely by CMV exposure. Linkage disequilibrium might explain the correlated functional status among segregating V segments, but an unknown experimental factor could not be ruled out. A later analysis found that TCR association rates varied across HLA loci, with DRB1 alleles showing the most associated TCRs and HLA-C alleles the fewest. The classifier was reported to diagnose cytomegalovirus status with high specificity and sensitivity in both the original cohort and the validation cohort. In a later genetic analysis, fewer N-insertions in productive TCRs were reported among donors in an Asian-associated ancestry cluster than the approximately 670-donor mean. V-gene and J-gene trimming of TCR beta chains was associated with a missense DCLRE1C variant in a later genetic analysis, and the association was replicated in an independent cohort. A cluster of highly shared sequence variants was judged likely to represent a technical artifact of the sequencing pipeline.

On this clone: What antigen it recognizes has not been identified. No clone much larger than this one lies a single base away; base qualities are absent.

The clonotype originates from a male donor in good health and CMV-seronegative. The chain joins TRBV30 to TRBJ2-7, and TRBD1 matches 7 of the central bases. The sequencing sample was made of PBMCs. The nucleotide sequence reads as follows: TGTGCCTGGAGTGGGGACAGAGATTCATACGAGCAGTACTTC. Translated, this gives CAWSGDRDSYEQYF.